Here is one T cell receptor beta chain with its context. Its specificity is not known. Regions amplified from RNA transcripts were the TCR beta CDR3 regions. An initial round of RT-PCR targeting the TCR CDR3 relied on the HTBI primer set. TCRdb reanalysed the multiplex PCR reads using MiXCR and keeps one entry per CDR3 protein. The data show 130,000 or so distinct CDR3 sequences, approximately 24% seen once. The entry originates in a study of T cells in Graves' hyperthyroidism and ophthalmopathy. Whole-study findings and limits: From stable hyperthyroidism, ophthalmopathy was set apart by a 13 V-J model. Blood also carried most thyroid clonotypes expanded above 0.001.

Trimming removed 1 base from V and 7 bases from J, with 7 bases in between. Germline CDR1 is MDHEN and CDR2 is SYDVKM. The CDR3 length is 13 residues. Clinical symptoms, serum thyroxine and TRAb, thyroid ultrasound and orbital computed tomography were used for the diagnoses. Blood was obtained at the first hyperthyroidism diagnosis, which preceded any ophthalmopathy symptoms. The rearrangement links TRBV28 to TRBJ1-4; no reliable D call. The source material was blood. The receptor's source is a woman aged 45-65 years with Graves' hyperthyroidism that later progressed to Graves' ophthalmopathy. The DNA for the CDR3 is TGTGCCAGCAGTTTATTCGGCAGTGAAAAACTGTTTTTT. Encoded protein: CASSLFGSEKLFF.